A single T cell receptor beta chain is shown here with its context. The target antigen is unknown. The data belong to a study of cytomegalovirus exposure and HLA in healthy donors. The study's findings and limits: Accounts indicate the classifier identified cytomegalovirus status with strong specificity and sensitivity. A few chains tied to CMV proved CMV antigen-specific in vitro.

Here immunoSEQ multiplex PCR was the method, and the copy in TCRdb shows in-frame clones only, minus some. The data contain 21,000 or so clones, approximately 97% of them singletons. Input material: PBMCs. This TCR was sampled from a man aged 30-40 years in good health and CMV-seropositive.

CDR3 sequence reads: CAWSRGAARGVAEAFF. CDR3 nucleotides: TGTGCCTGGAGTCGGGGGGCCGCCAGGGGAGTCGCTGAAGCTTTCTTT. The rearrangement uses TRBV30 and TRBJ1-1, with a weak D call TRBD1 (6 bases). CDR1 is GTSNPN, CDR2 SVGIG, per germline (reference sequence). The CDR3 has 16 residues. V dropped 2 bases and J dropped 6 bases, with 22 bases sitting between them.